This T cell receptor beta chain was profiled in a study of blood T cell repertoires in COVID-19. For the study at large: Whether acute or convalescent, the COVID-19 samples came from the United States, Italy and Spain. Sample material is recorded as cDNA or gDNA derived from T cells, B-cell-depleted T cells, or PBMCs.

Original analysis: Nucleated cell counts were estimated from reference gene primer amplification. Libraries were prepared by immunoSEQ multiplex PCR; TCRdb keeps only in-frame clonotypes and omits some of them. Clone size and the V and J calls come from that table; the DNA yielded D and trimming. The table lists under 300,000 clones, 70% to 75% of them singletons, with about 3% in the top ten. CDR3 length: 13 amino acids. Germline loops: CDR1 LNHDA, CDR2 SQIVND (reference sequence). Deletions cut 11 bases from V and 7 bases from J, with 17 bases between. The rearrangement joins TRBV19 to TRBJ1-4; D may be TRBD1 (6 bases). Sequenced material: peripheral blood. This receptor was obtained from a woman older than 75 with acute or convalescent COVID-19. The CDR3 DNA reads TGTGCCTCAAAACAGGGTTTGAGTGAAAAACTGTTTTTT. As protein: CASKQGLSEKLFF.